One TCR beta chain is described in this entry. Its antigen is currently unknown. The entry originates in a study of shared clonotypes between healthy human individuals. General study results and limits: In a handful of donors, 4.5% to 5.5% of naive CD4 clonotypes appeared in common.

Clones were sequenced by immunoSEQ multiplex PCR, and TCRdb holds only the in-frame ones, with some missing. The table has about 2 million clones, about 95% seen once. Positive CCR7 selection of CD45RO-negative cells yielded the naive CD8 cells, and terminally differentiated effector memory CD45RA+ cells were excluded. Looked up from germline, CDR1 is MNHEY and CDR2 is SVGAGI. There are 16 residues in the CDR3. Trimming took 4 bases from V and 0 from J, leaving 12 bases between them. Sequencing was performed on naive CD8+ T cells sorted from blood. The clonotype was recovered from a man younger than 35 in good health. The V gene is TRBV6-5, the J gene TRBJ2-2; D uncertain. The CDR3 region has the DNA TGTGCCAGCAGTTTTGTAGCCCTCGCGAACACCGGGGAGCTGTTTTTT. Protein: CASSFVALANTGELFF.